A single sample is the source of the 23 T cell receptor beta chains below, sequenced in a study of PD-1 blockade in classical Hodgkin lymphoma. TCRdb's table, derived via immunoSEQ multiplex PCR, lists solely in-frame clones and lacks some. Altogether around 32,000 clones are present, roughly 90% being singletons, with the ten largest covering approximately 1.2%. Specified time point: newly diagnosed, previously untreated cHL patient sample. Negative selection with magnetic separation was used to purify CD4+ T cells from thawed PBMCs. The material sequenced was CD4+ T cells from blood. The source is a human donor with classical Hodgkin lymphoma.

DNA of the CDR3: TGTGCCAGCAGTCAACAGGGAAGTAATGAAAAACTGTTTTTT. Translated, it gives CASSQQGSNEKLFF. The chain is built from TRBV27 and TRBJ1-4; D may be TRBD1 (6 bases). The germline CDR1 and CDR2 sequences are MNHEY and SMNVEV (reference sequence). V shed 5 bases and J shed 4 bases, with 11 bases lying between them. The CDR3 runs 14 residues.

The CDR3 bases are TGTGCCAGCAGCTCCAATTTAGGGGCGACCCAGTACTTC. Translation: CASSSNLGATQYF. This chain connects TRBV5-6 to TRBJ2-5; the D gene is possibly TRBD1 (5 bases). Germline CDR1 is SGHDT and CDR2 is YYEEEE. V was pared by 3 bases and J by 7 bases, with 13 bases between. The CDR3 contains 13 residues.

A single count supports this clone. The rearrangement joins TRBV5-8 to TRBJ2-7; either TRBD1 or TRBD2 may fit D (5 bases each). Looked up from germline, CDR1 is SGHTS and CDR2 is YDEGEE. The V gene lost 0 bases and the J gene lost 2 bases, with 9 bases spanning the gap. This CDR3 contains 14 residues. CDR3 loop: CASSLAQGAYEQYV. DNA of the CDR3: TGTGCCAGCAGCTTGGCCCAGGGAGCCTACGAGCAGTACGTC.

The V call is TRBV28, the J call TRBJ2-1, with D perhaps being TRBD1 or TRBD2 (5 bases each). CDR1 MDHEN and CDR2 SYDVKM come from the germline V gene. The CDR3 runs to 16 residues. V was clipped by 6 bases and J by 7 bases, with 22 bases between them. CDR3 nucleotides: TGTGCCAGCAGATTCCTCACGGGGCCCCTTCGTAATGAGCAGTTCTTC. Translated: CASRFLTGPLRNEQFF.

This rearrangement joins TRBV6-5 to TRBJ2-1, with TRBD2 matching over 11 bases. Germline V gene sequence: CDR1 MNHEY, CDR2 SVGAGI. The CDR3 extends over 15 amino acids. V shed 5 bases and J 9 bases; nucleotides not matched to a gene: 9. CDR3 sequence (DNA): TGTGCCAGCAGTATAGCGGGAGGGCCCTCATCTGAGCAGTTCTTC. Its protein is CASSIAGGPSSEQFF.

The chain joins TRBV2 to TRBJ1-5; no reliable D call. V shed 7 bases and J shed 7 bases, with 14 bases lying between them. The CDR3 loop spans 13 amino acids. Per the germline V gene, CDR1 is SNHLY and CDR2 is FYNNEI. The CDR3 DNA is TGTGCCAGCAAGCGGGATAATAACCAGCCCCAGCATTTT. Its translation: CASKRDNNQPQHF. The variable domain in full, with the rest retrieved from reference TRBV2 and TRBJ1-5, is EPEVTQTPSHQVTQMGQEVILRCVPISNHLYFYWYRQILGQKVEFLVSFYNNEISEKSEIFDDQFSVERPDGSNFTLKIRSTKLEDSAMYFCASKRDNNQPQHFGDGTRLSIL.

The chain uses TRBV7-9 and TRBJ1-5, with D maybe TRBD1 (5 bases). The CDR3 extends over 14 amino acids. V shed 5 bases and J shed 7 bases, with 15 bases lying between them. Germline lookup yields CDR1 SEHNR and CDR2 FQNEAQ (reference sequence). The CDR3 spells CASSQDGGDQPQHF. CDR3 sequence (DNA): TGTGCCAGCAGCCAGGATGGGGGAGACCAGCCCCAGCATTTT. Filled out from reference TRBV7-9 and TRBJ1-5, the complete variable domain reads DTGVSQNPRHKITKRGQNVTFRCDPISEHNRLYWYRQTLGQGPEFLTYFQNEAQLEKSRLLSDRFSAERPKGSFSTLEIQRTEQGDSAMYLCASSQDGGDQPQHFGDGTRLSIL.

This rearrangement joins TRBV5-4 to TRBJ2-3; D is unclear. Trimming left V 4 bases short and J 2 bases short, with 11 bases between. CDR1 and CDR2 (germline): SGHNT, YYREEE (reference sequence). The CDR3 runs 14 residues. The CDR3 DNA is TGTGCCAGCAGCCCGCAAGCCCCCACAGATACGCAGTATTTT. Amino acid sequence: CASSPQAPTDTQYF.

The chain has TRBV19 and TRBJ2-7; D call uncertain. The CDR3 spans 13 residues. V was clipped by 3 bases and J by 10 bases, with 16 bases between them. Germline V gives CDR1 LNHDA, CDR2 SQIVND (reference sequence). As DNA, the CDR3 is TGTGCCAGTAGTATGGGCAACTACGAGCGCCAGTACGTC. This gives the protein CASSMGNYERQYV.

The rearrangement joins TRBV2 to TRBJ2-2; 8 nucleotides agree with TRBD1. Germline V CDR1 and CDR2: SNHLY, FYNNEI. The CDR3 has 14 residues. V was pared by 4 bases and J by 5 bases, with 3 bases of the junction left unmatched. The CDR3 sequence: CASSGQGITGELFF. In DNA form, the CDR3 reads TGTGCCAGCAGTGGACAGGGGATAACCGGGGAGCTGTTTTTT.

The CDR3 DNA sequence: TGCGCCAGCAGTGACCCCCGCAGGGAAGCTTTCTTT. Its protein is CASSDPRREAFF. The chain carries TRBV10-2 and TRBJ1-1, with unresolved D. V shed 3 bases and J shed 8 bases, with 10 bases lying between them. The CDR3 contains 12 residues. The germline V gene has CDR1 WSHSY and CDR2 SAAADI.

This chain uses TRBV6-6 with TRBJ2-1, with TRBD2 identical over 9 bases. CDR1 and CDR2 (germline): MNHNY, SVGAGI (reference sequence). The CDR3 contains 13 residues. J lost 7 bases, V lost 6 bases, and 4 bases had no gene match. CDR3: CASRAGGPNEQFF. The CDR3 DNA reads as TGTGCCAGCAGGGCGGGAGGGCCTAATGAGCAGTTCTTC.

The CDR3 reads CASSNRDRGRRNQPQHF. DNA for the CDR3: TGTGCCAGTAGTAACCGGGACAGGGGTAGGCGCAATCAGCCCCAGCATTTT. The genes are TRBV19 and TRBJ1-5; 10 bases fit TRBD1. Trimming removed 4 bases from V and 2 bases from J; junction bases left unmatched: 8. This CDR3 is built from 17 residues. Germline loops: CDR1 LNHDA, CDR2 SQIVND (reference sequence). Full variable domain (rest looked up from reference TRBV19 and TRBJ1-5): DGGITQSPKYLFRKEGQNVTLSCEQNLNHDAMYWYRQDPGQGLRLIYYSQIVNDFQKGDIAEGYSVSREKKESFPLTVTSAQKNPTAFYLCASSNRDRGRRNQPQHFGDGTRLSIL.

The rearrangement uses TRBV11-1 and TRBJ2-1; D gene ambiguous. With 3 bases removed from V and 5 bases from J, the gap between germline ends came to 11 bases. Germline V gene sequence: CDR1 SGHAT, CDR2 FQDESV (reference sequence). This CDR3 contains 14 residues. In DNA form, the CDR3 reads TGTGCCAGCAGCTTTAAGGTCGCGGACAATGAGCAGTTCTTC. Its protein product is CASSFKVADNEQFF.

The chain is built from TRBV28 and TRBJ1-4; possible D gene TRBD1, 5 bases. V dropped 3 bases and J dropped 6 bases, with 11 bases sitting between them. Germline CDR1 MDHEN, CDR2 SYDVKM. The CDR3 extends over 14 amino acids. The CDR3 sequence: CASSFGGVDEKLFF. As DNA, the CDR3 is TGTGCCAGCAGTTTCGGAGGGGTGGATGAAAAACTGTTTTTT.

The chain is built from TRBV5-4 and TRBJ1-6; D remains ambiguous. This CDR3 region has 17 residues. CDR1 SGHNT and CDR2 YYREEE come from the germline V gene (reference sequence). Trimming cost V 3 bases and J 0 bases, with 13 bases left between them. This CDR3 is CASSSKGQSSYNSPLHF. The CDR3 DNA is TGTGCCAGCAGCTCGAAGGGTCAGAGCTCCTATAATTCACCCCTCCACTTT.

J is TRBJ2-3 and V is TRBV7-8, with D unclear. CDR3 size: 13 residues. Germline-derived CDR1 and CDR2 are SGHVS and FQNEAQ. V lost 7 bases and J lost 4, with 12 bases in between. DNA of the CDR3: TGTGCCAGCATCCCCCCGGGCCCAGATACGCAGTATTTT. This codes for CASIPPGPDTQYF.

The chain recombines TRBV28 with TRBJ2-2; D call uncertain. The CDR3 spans 16 residues. Germline assignment: CDR1 MDHEN and CDR2 SYDVKM. V lost 3 bases to trimming and J lost 1 base, with 12 bases between them. The CDR3 bases are TGTGCCAGCAGTTTGCGGCGCTATGGGAACACCGGGGAGCTGTTTTTT. Protein product: CASSLRRYGNTGELFF.

The V call is TRBV6-1, the J call TRBJ1-1; tentative D call: TRBD1 (6 bases). Per germline, CDR1 MNHNS and CDR2 SASEGT. Trimming removed 1 base from V and 11 bases from J, with 14 bases in between. This CDR3 is 13 amino acids long. The CDR3 region has the DNA TGTGCCAGCAGTGAAGGTGGGGGGCCGGGGGCTTTCTTT. Translation: CASSEGGGPGAFF.

This rearrangement joins TRBV4-1 to TRBJ2-5, with TRBD1 matching over 8 bases. CDR1 and CDR2 (germline): MGHRA, YSYEKL. V trimming: 0 bases; J trimming: 5 bases; junction bases outside the gene matches: 8. The CDR3 contains 16 residues. The CDR3 loop reads CASSQDKGQGYETQYF. As DNA, the CDR3 is TGCGCCAGCAGCCAAGATAAAGGACAGGGATATGAGACCCAGTACTTC.

The V gene is TRBV18, the J gene TRBJ1-5; D is possibly TRBD1 (5 bases). The germline CDR1 and CDR2 sequences are KGHSH and LQKENI. Trimming left V 4 bases short and J 9 bases short, with 16 bases between. This CDR3 has 14 amino acids. CDR3 in DNA: TGTGCCAGCTCACTGTCCAGGGAAACCGGGCCCCAGCATTTT. Translated: CASSLSRETGPQHF.

In its sample, this clone was seen a few times. The gene calls are TRBV7-2 and TRBJ2-7; 11 positions match TRBD2. The V gene end was trimmed by 5 bases and the J gene end by 6 bases; junction bases not matched to a gene: 9. The CDR3 consists of 15 residues. The germline gives CDR1 SGHTA, CDR2 FQGNSA. CDR3 DNA sequence: TGTGCCAGCAGCCCACTTTCTAGCGGGAGGCTCGAGCAGTACGTC. Amino acid sequence: CASSPLSSGRLEQYV.

In its sample, this clone was seen a few times. The J gene is TRBJ2-7, the V gene TRBV5-1, with D possibly TRBD2 on 7 matching bases. The CDR3 spans 18 residues. V lost 3 bases to trimming and J lost 0 bases, with 22 bases between them. Germline-derived CDR1 and CDR2 are SGHRS and YFSETQ. As DNA, the CDR3 is TGCGCCAGCAGCTCGGGGGTTGGGGGCGGGAGCTACTCCTACGAGCAGTACTTC. Translating gives CASSSGVGGGSYSYEQYF.